The T cell receptor (beta chain) described here comes from a study of shared clonotypes between healthy human individuals. Study-level findings and limits: When naive CD4 clonotypes were compared across a handful of donors, around 5% were shared.

This clone was counted a single time. Antigen unknown. The CDR3 is 15 residues long. The V gene's germline CDR1 is MNHEY and CDR2 SMNVEV (reference sequence). V gave up 1 base and J gave up 6 bases; unmatched junction bases: 6. Repertoires were generated with immunoSEQ multiplex PCR, while TCRdb's copy carries only in-frame clones and drops some. The sample has about 990,000 clones, 75% to 85% seen once. The receptor was derived from a man aged 18 to 29 in good health. Some clones in this sample may be carry-over from other donors' samples. Input material: memory CD4+ T cells from PBMCs. The subset was: CD45RA-negative fraction. J is TRBJ2-1 and V is TRBV27, with 7 positions matching TRBD2. The CDR3 protein is CASSLWGLSPNEQFF. The CDR3 DNA sequence: TGTGCCAGCAGTTTATGGGGACTATCCCCCAATGAGCAGTTCTTC.